Below, one T cell receptor beta chain is given with its context. Its matching antigen is unknown. CDR3 size: 14 residues. Trimming took 1 base from V and 6 from J, leaving 7 bases between them. Germline V lookup: CDR1 SGHVS, CDR2 FNYEAQ. This specimen comes from a study of T cell repertoires in cytomegalovirus infection. Using its own MiXCR run on the reads, TCRdb lists one record per CDR3 protein. The sample records hundreds of thousands of distinct CDR3 sequences, approximately 31% being singletons. The material was cultured CD8+ T cells from PBMCs, obtained from culture after CMV antigen stimulation. This TCR came from a human donor in good health (CMV status not recorded). Some clones in this sample may be carry-over from other donors' samples. The chain carries TRBV7-6 and TRBJ1-6; no reliable D call. CDR3 sequence reads: CASSLGRANSPLHF. Here the CDR3 DNA reads TGTGCCAGCAGCTTAGGGAGGGCTAATTCACCCCTCCACTTT. Full variable domain (rest looked up from reference TRBV7-6 and TRBJ1-6): GAGVSQSPRYKVTKRGQDVALRCDPISGHVSLYWYRQALGQGPEFLTYFNYEAQQDKSGLPNDRFSAERPEGSISTLTIQRTEQRDSAMYRCASSLGRANSPLHFGNGTRLTVT.